Presented here are 7 T cell receptor beta chains from one specimen sequenced in a study of blood T cell repertoires in COVID-19. This table comes from immunoSEQ multiplex PCR, and its TCRdb copy is limited to in-frame clones, with some not included. This table has 290,000 or so clones, approximately 86% appearing once. The sequenced sample consisted of PBMCs or T cells enriched from blood (not recorded which). The receptors originated from a woman between 18 and 29 years old who had recovered from COVID-19.

The chain has TRBV7-9 and TRBJ2-7; tentatively, D is TRBD1 (5 bases). Trimming cost V 3 bases and J 6 bases, with 9 bases left between them. This CDR3 is 12 amino acids long. The germline V gene has CDR1 SEHNR and CDR2 FQNEAQ (reference sequence). Here the CDR3 reads CASSFWGSEQYF. The CDR3 coding sequence is TGTGCCAGCAGCTTTTGGGGCAGCGAGCAGTACTTC.

The gene calls are TRBV7-2 and TRBJ2-5, with 8 positions matching TRBD2. The CDR3 totals 14 residues. Germline V gene data show CDR1 as SGHTA and CDR2 as FQGNSA. V lost 11 bases, J lost 5 bases, and 13 bases stayed unmatched. Here the CDR3 DNA reads TGTGCCGGCAAAGACGGGGGGGCCGGGGAGACCCAGTACTTC. Protein: CAGKDGGAGETQYF.

The chain links TRBV5-1 to TRBJ1-1, with D unclear. CDR1 and CDR2 (germline): SGHRS, YFSETQ. There are 15 residues in the CDR3. V was cut by 0 bases and J by 0 bases, with 9 bases left in between. CDR3 sequence: CASSLVGELNTEAFF. CDR3 in DNA: TGCGCCAGCAGCTTGGTTGGGGAGCTGAACACTGAAGCTTTCTTT.

The chain carries TRBV7-9 and TRBJ2-2, with 9 bases fitting TRBD1. The trim removed 5 bases at V and 0 bases at J, leaving 1 base unmatched. The CDR3 loop spans 15 amino acids. Germline loops: CDR1 SEHNR, CDR2 FQNEAQ (reference sequence). The CDR3 DNA reads TGTGCCAGCAGCCGACAGGGGGCGAACACCGGGGAGCTGTTTTTT. Translating it yields CASSRQGANTGELFF.

The V gene is TRBV28, the J gene TRBJ2-7, with no clear D. The V gene lost 3 bases and the J gene lost 3 bases, with 12 bases spanning the gap. Per the germline V gene, CDR1 is MDHEN and CDR2 is SYDVKM. The CDR3 covers 14 residues. For the CDR3, the DNA is TGTGCCAGCAGTTTGAGGTCATCCCACTACGAGCAGTACTTC. Protein product: CASSLRSSHYEQYF.

The count of this clone is one. The chain combines TRBV6-5 with TRBJ2-1, with D hard to call. Trimming cost V 2 bases and J 2 bases, with 10 bases left between them. This CDR3 has 15 residues. CDR1 and CDR2 from the germline V gene are MNHEY and SVGAGI. Written as DNA, the CDR3 is TGTGCCAGCAGTTACGCGGCTATCCCCTACAATGAGCAGTTCTTC. This gives the protein CASSYAAIPYNEQFF.

A word on this clone: The same CDR3 can be traced to other DNA sequences in this sample. The chain joins TRBV2 to TRBJ1-5; a weak D match, TRBD1 (6 bases). The germline V gene has CDR1 SNHLY and CDR2 FYNNEI. This CDR3 spans 15 amino acids. Trimming took off 1 base at V and 2 bases at J, with 9 bases between the two ends. In nucleotides, the CDR3 is TGTGCCAGCAGTGAAGGGGGGCTCGGCAATCAGCCCCAGCATTTT. Translating gives CASSEGGLGNQPQHF.